A single sample is the source of the 7 T cell receptor beta chains below, sequenced in a study of T cell responses to AZD1222 COVID-19 vaccine. Sequencing used immunoSEQ multiplex PCR; TCRdb keeps in-frame clones, though not all of them. The repertoire holds 75,000 to 100,000 clones, with approximately 91% as singletons. The input for sequencing was peripheral blood, taken on day 0 of AZD1222 vaccination. Receptors were obtained from an adult in good health.

This sequence joins TRBV12-3 or TRBV12-4 and TRBJ2-1; D not certain. Trimming removed 6 bases from V and 9 bases from J, with 15 bases in between. CDR3 length: 13 residues. CDR3 in amino acids: CASRRDSDSEQFF. In DNA form, the CDR3 reads TGTGCCAGCAGGCGAGACTCCGATAGTGAGCAGTTCTTC.

The chain recombines TRBV27 with TRBJ2-2, with D tentatively TRBD2 (7 bases). CDR1 and CDR2 (germline): MNHEY, SMNVEV (reference sequence). This CDR3 has 14 amino acids. The V end lost 3 bases, the J end lost 6 bases, and 11 bases lay between the germline ends. This CDR3 is CASSLGGLPGELFF. The DNA for the CDR3 is TGTGCCAGCAGTTTGGGGGGGCTCCCCGGGGAGCTGTTTTTT.

V is TRBV19 and J is TRBJ2-7; 11 nucleotides agree with TRBD1. Trimming at V came to 3 bases and at J to 3 bases, leaving 4 bases not matched to a gene. Germline V lookup: CDR1 LNHDA, CDR2 SQIVND (reference sequence). There are 15 residues in the CDR3. The CDR3: CASSIWTGGDYEQYF. DNA for the CDR3: TGTGCCAGTAGTATCTGGACAGGGGGCGACTACGAGCAGTACTTC.

V is TRBV4-3 and J is TRBJ1-6; D remains ambiguous. Trimming removed 1 base at V and 5 bases at J, with 12 bases between. The CDR3 totals 16 residues. CDR1 and CDR2 from the germline V gene are LGHNA and YSLEER. The CDR3 sequence is CASSQGAPLNNSPLHF. Written as DNA, the CDR3 is TGCGCCAGCAGCCAAGGTGCTCCCCTCAATAATTCACCCCTCCACTTT.

The gene calls are TRBV10-3 and TRBJ2-1, with D perhaps being TRBD1 or TRBD2 (6 bases each). The CDR3 runs to 15 residues. V was cut by 11 bases and J by 5 bases, with 22 bases left in between. Germline V gives CDR1 ENHRY, CDR2 SYGVKD. The CDR3 region has the DNA TGTGCCGCTCGGACTGGGGGGCGCGAGAACAATGAGCAGTTCTTC. Protein product: CAARTGGRENNEQFF.

J is TRBJ1-6 and V is TRBV6-2 or TRBV6-3; D is undetermined. CDR3 size: 12 residues. Germline CDR1 is MNHEY and CDR2 is SVGEGT. Trimming cost V 5 bases and J 9 bases, with 8 bases left between them. CDR3 loop: CASSDPGSPLHF. DNA for the CDR3: TGTGCCAGCAGTGATCCGGGTTCACCCCTCCACTTT.

J is TRBJ2-7 and V is TRBV19, with D possibly TRBD1 on 5 matching bases. Per germline, CDR1 LNHDA and CDR2 SQIVND (reference sequence). CDR3 length: 15 residues. Trimming left V 7 bases short and J 4 bases short, with 20 bases between. CDR3 protein: CASKEGQGAKYEQYF. The CDR3 DNA is TGTGCCAGTAAGGAAGGACAAGGGGCTAAATACGAGCAGTACTTC.